The 29 T cell receptor beta chains given below trace back to one sample, sequenced in a study of identical twins. TCRdb recomputed calls from the 5' RACE reads with MiXCR, one row per CDR3 protein. The sample carries 400,000 to 500,000 distinct CDR3 sequences, around 20% recorded once. Input material: naive T cells sorted from blood. The receptors originated from a man aged 50-59 years in good health.

The chain couples TRBV12-3 or TRBV12-4 to TRBJ2-3; 8 nucleotides match TRBD2. Unmatched junction bases numbered 4, after V lost 5 bases and J lost 0 bases. The CDR3 consists of 15 residues. CDR3 DNA: TGTGCCAGCAGTACCCTAGCGGGTAGCACAGATACGCAGTATTTT. Translated, it gives CASSTLAGSTDTQYF.

This chain joins TRBV4-2 and TRBJ1-1; the D is unclear. The CDR3 runs 13 residues. Germline V gene data show CDR1 as LGHNA and CDR2 as YNFKEQ. The ends were cut back, 1 base at V and 3 bases at J, with 6 bases in the middle. This CDR3 reads CASSQVTHTEAFF. The CDR3 nucleotides read TGTGCCAGCAGCCAAGTAACGCACACTGAAGCTTTCTTT.

This clonotype was detected ten times or more. V and J are TRBV20-1 and TRBJ2-3; TRBD2 aligns across 9 bases. The V gene end was trimmed by 6 bases and the J gene end by 2 bases; junction bases not matched to a gene: 9. The CDR3 contains 15 residues. Germline values: CDR1 DFQATT, CDR2 SNEGSKA (reference sequence). The CDR3 protein is CSAPERGAFTDTQYF. CDR3 in DNA: TGCAGTGCACCTGAGCGGGGGGCCTTCACAGATACGCAGTATTTT.

This clonotype was recorded at least ten times. V usage is TRBV6-5 and J usage is TRBJ2-7; a possible D gene is TRBD1 (6 bases). Trimming stripped 3 bases from V and 3 bases from J, with 9 bases between. Germline CDR1 and CDR2: MNHEY and SVGAGI. The CDR3 covers 13 residues. CDR3 nucleotides: TGTGCCAGCAGTTATTTCAGGGGCTACGAGCAGTACTTC. Translated, it gives CASSYFRGYEQYF.

At least ten counts were recorded for this clonotype. The rearrangement links TRBV7-2 to TRBJ2-7; 7 bases are shared with TRBD1. Germline trimming cut 5 bases from V and 5 bases from J; bases unmatched to any gene: 15. The CDR3 extends over 16 amino acids. The V gene's germline CDR1 is SGHTA and CDR2 FQGNSA. The CDR3 nucleotides are TGTGCCAGCAGCCATATTACTCGACAGGGTCGGCACGAGCAGTACTTC. Its protein is CASSHITRQGRHEQYF.

This clonotype was detected many times. The chain joins TRBV11-2 to TRBJ2-2, with 8 bases aligning to TRBD2. The CDR3 sequence is 16 residues long. The junction had 9 bases not matched to a gene; V was cut back by 3 bases and J by 6 bases. Germline CDR1 SGHAT, CDR2 FQNNGV. The CDR3 loop reads CASSLGERGLAGELFF. In DNA, the CDR3 is TGTGCCAGCAGCTTGGGCGAGCGGGGGCTGGCCGGGGAGCTGTTTTTT.

V and J are TRBV29-1 and TRBJ2-7; 9 bases are shared with TRBD2. This CDR3 is 15 amino acids long. Unmatched junction bases numbered 11, after V lost 6 bases and J lost 2 bases. Germline assignment: CDR1 SQVTM and CDR2 ANQGSEA. CDR3 in DNA: TGCAGCGTGGAAACCGGGACTAGCCGAACCTACGAGCAGTACTTC. Its translation is CSVETGTSRTYEQYF.

The J gene is TRBJ1-2, the V gene TRBV5-5; the D gene is possibly TRBD1 (5 bases). The CDR3 totals 15 residues. Trimming took 3 bases from V and 4 from J, leaving 16 bases between them. The germline gives CDR1 SGHKS, CDR2 YYEKEE (reference sequence). The CDR3 is CASSSPASRGYGYTF. CDR3 sequence (DNA): TGTGCCAGCAGCTCGCCAGCTTCGAGGGGCTATGGCTACACCTTC.

The sample holds many counts of this clonotype. The J gene is TRBJ2-4, the V gene TRBV6-1; the D gene is possibly TRBD2 (5 bases). Trimming took off 6 bases at V and 4 bases at J, with 16 bases between the two ends. Germline CDR1 reads MNHNS; CDR2 reads SASEGT. CDR3 length: 15 residues. The CDR3 region has the DNA TGTGCCAGCAGGTCTAGAGGGTCTCCTAAAAACATTCAGTACTTC. It is translated as CASRSRGSPKNIQYF.

The genes are TRBV10-2 and TRBJ2-7, with D possibly being TRBD2 (6 bases). CDR3 length: 15 residues. The germline V gene encodes CDR1 WSHSY and CDR2 SAAADI. With 2 bases removed from V and 2 bases from J, the gap between germline ends came to 13 bases. The CDR3 region has the DNA TGCGCCAGCAGTGAGGGAGGGGTCCTACCCTACGAGCAGTACTTC. This gives the protein CASSEGGVLPYEQYF.

This clonotype was observed a few times. V gene TRBV15 combines with J gene TRBJ2-1, with TRBD1 matching 8 bases. Looked up from germline, CDR1 is LNHNV and CDR2 is YYDKDF (reference sequence). The CDR3 contains 14 residues. Trimming removed 5 bases from V and 4 bases from J; junction bases left unmatched: 4. CDR3 DNA sequence: TGTGCCACCAGCCTACGACAGGGGTACAATGAGCAGTTCTTC. Protein: CATSLRQGYNEQFF.

The rearrangement uses TRBV5-1 and TRBJ2-5; 9 bases line up with TRBD1. Germline CDR1 reads SGHRS; CDR2 reads YFSETQ. V was pared by 8 bases and J by 5 bases, with 1 base of the junction left unmatched. This CDR3 has 11 residues. The CDR3 sequence is CASGQGETQYF. The CDR3 DNA reads as TGCGCCAGTGGACAGGGGGAGACCCAGTACTTC.

This clonotype was recorded a few times. The V and J genes are TRBV12-3 or TRBV12-4 and TRBJ2-7; D call uncertain. This CDR3 region has 13 residues. V was pared by 3 bases and J by 3 bases, with 9 bases between. The CDR3 loop is CASSFLQFYEQYF. The CDR3 DNA follows: TGTGCCAGCAGTTTTCTGCAGTTCTACGAGCAGTACTTC.

The chain combines TRBV28 with TRBJ2-2; tentative D call: TRBD1 (6 bases). V was shortened by 3 bases and J by 4 bases, with 12 bases between the two germline ends. CDR3 length equals 15 residues. Germline V gives CDR1 MDHEN, CDR2 SYDVKM. The CDR3 spells CASSFAGARTGELFF. The CDR3, as DNA: TGTGCCAGCAGTTTTGCAGGGGCCCGCACCGGGGAGCTGTTTTTT.

This chain uses TRBV20-1 with TRBJ1-1; D is unresolved. V lost 0 bases, J lost 0 bases, and 11 bases lay in between. Per the germline V gene, CDR1 is DFQATT and CDR2 is SNEGSKA (reference sequence). The CDR3 is 15 amino acids. This CDR3 is CSARDLQGLNTEAFF. CDR3 bases: TGCAGTGCTAGAGATTTGCAAGGCCTGAACACTGAAGCTTTCTTT.

This chain links TRBV4-3 with TRBJ2-7; 8 nucleotides match TRBD1. Germline CDR1 and CDR2: LGHNA and YSLEER. J lost 4 bases, V lost 0 bases, and 5 bases had no gene match. The CDR3 sequence is 15 residues long. CDR3 sequence: CASSQDYRGNYEQYF. The CDR3 DNA is TGCGCCAGCAGCCAAGATTACAGGGGGAATTACGAGCAGTACTTC.

This chain connects TRBV27 to TRBJ2-3; tentatively, D is TRBD1 or TRBD2 (6 bases each). The CDR3 spans 15 residues. Trimming pared 6 bases from V and 2 bases from J, leaving 15 bases between. Looked up from germline, CDR1 is MNHEY and CDR2 is SMNVEV (reference sequence). The CDR3 spells CASSPEGGYTDTQYF. The DNA for the CDR3 is TGTGCCAGCAGCCCCGAGGGGGGATACACAGATACGCAGTATTTT.

This clonotype has at least ten counts. This chain connects TRBV5-6 to TRBJ2-3, with D tentatively TRBD1 (5 bases). The V end lost 5 bases, the J end lost 2 bases, and 12 bases lay between the germline ends. CDR3 length equals 14 residues. In germline, CDR1 is SGHDT, CDR2 YYEEEE. CDR3 loop: CASSSRASTDTQYF. CDR3 nucleotide sequence: TGTGCCAGCAGTTCCAGGGCGTCCACAGATACGCAGTATTTT. Drawing the rest from reference TRBV5-6 and TRBJ2-3, the complete variable domain is DAGVTQSPTHLIKTRGQQVTLRCSPKSGHDTVSWYQQALGQGPQFIFQYYEEEERQRGNFPDRFSGHQFPNYSSELNVNALLLGDSALYLCASSSRASTDTQYFGPGTRLTVL.

This clonotype was seen more than once but under ten times. The J gene is TRBJ2-7, the V gene TRBV27; D assignment may be TRBD1 or TRBD2 (6 bases each). The germline gives CDR1 MNHEY, CDR2 SMNVEV (reference sequence). Trimming shortened V by 5 bases and J by 5 bases, and 13 bases separated the two germline ends. The CDR3 covers 13 residues. The CDR3, as DNA: TGTGCCAGCAGTGATTGGGGGGACAACGAGCAGTACTTC. Its protein product is CASSDWGDNEQYF.

This clonotype was counted between two and nine times. The J gene is TRBJ2-1, the V gene TRBV6-5; D may be TRBD1 or TRBD2 (5 bases each). Germline CDR1 reads MNHEY; CDR2 reads SVGAGI. With 6 bases removed from V and 14 bases from J, the gap between germline ends came to 17 bases. The CDR3 is made up of 12 amino acids. In nucleotides, the CDR3 is TGTGCCAGCAGGCCGGGGACCATGCCGGAGTTCTTC. Residues: CASRPGTMPEFF.

This clonotype was seen a handful of times. The chain combines TRBV7-3 with TRBJ2-6; D remains ambiguous. V lost 7 bases to trimming and J lost 0 bases, with 7 bases between them. The CDR3 consists of 14 residues. Germline values: CDR1 SGHTA, CDR2 FQGTGA. CDR3 sequence: CASKGNSGANVLTF. For the CDR3, the DNA is TGTGCCAGCAAGGGAAACTCTGGGGCCAACGTCCTGACTTTC.

This clonotype was seen a handful of times. The chain carries TRBV29-1 and TRBJ2-5; D gene unclear. CDR1 is SQVTM and CDR2 is ANQGSEA in the germline V gene. V dropped 7 bases and J dropped 1 base, with 13 bases sitting between them. This CDR3 contains 13 residues. CDR3 DNA sequence: TGCAGCGCTATTCTGAACCTCCAAGAGACCCAGTACTTC. Amino acid sequence: CSAILNLQETQYF.

This rearrangement joins TRBV7-9 to TRBJ2-5, with 8 bases that match TRBD1. The germline gives CDR1 SEHNR, CDR2 FQNEAQ (reference sequence). The V gene end was trimmed by 2 bases and the J gene end by 2 bases; junction bases not matched to a gene: 4. The CDR3 runs to 15 residues. CDR3 bases: TGTGCCAGCAGCTTAATACAGGGGGAACAAGAGACCCAGTACTTC. Amino acids: CASSLIQGEQETQYF.

This chain uses TRBV7-2 with TRBJ2-3; no clear D. V was cut by 1 base and J by 8 bases, with 10 bases left in between. CDR1 and CDR2 (germline): SGHTA, FQGNSA. CDR3 size: 13 residues. In nucleotides, the CDR3 is TGTGCCAGCAGCTTAGGCTGGCGCGGTACGCAGTATTTT. Its protein product is CASSLGWRGTQYF.

This clonotype was seen repeatedly, ten times or more. This chain connects TRBV5-4 to TRBJ1-1, with 7 bases lining up with TRBD1. With V trimmed by 3 bases and J by 3 bases, 8 bases remained unmatched. CDR1 is SGHNT, CDR2 YYREEE, per germline (reference sequence). The CDR3 has 15 residues. The CDR3 protein is CASSSRGLGDTEAFF. The CDR3 nucleotides read TGTGCCAGCAGCTCTAGGGGGCTGGGAGACACTGAAGCTTTCTTT.

The V gene is TRBV29-1, the J gene TRBJ1-2, with TRBD1 matching 9 bases. Germline V CDR1 and CDR2: SQVTM, ANQGSEA. The CDR3 runs to 10 residues. Trimming removed 6 bases from V and 14 bases from J; junction bases left unmatched: 7. The CDR3 DNA reads TGCAGCGTGCAGACAGGGGGGGTAACCTTC. Translating it yields CSVQTGGVTF.

This chain connects TRBV6-2 or TRBV6-3 to TRBJ2-1; D call uncertain. The CDR3 has 11 residues. The germline V and J ends were trimmed by 7 bases and 10 bases, with 11 bases remaining between them. Germline assignment: CDR1 MNHEY and CDR2 SVGEGT. The CDR3 is CASTSYGEQFF. The CDR3 bases are TGTGCCAGCACTTCCTACGGGGAGCAGTTCTTC.

This clonotype has just a few counts. The genes are TRBV7-2 and TRBJ2-7, with 7 bases matching TRBD1. Germline V lookup: CDR1 SGHTA, CDR2 FQGNSA. Losses at the gene ends were 5 bases for V and 7 bases for J; bases not matched to a gene: 14. The CDR3 sequence is 15 residues long. CDR3 region: CASSQIQGPNFEQYF. The CDR3 region has the DNA TGTGCCAGCAGCCAGATACAGGGGCCCAACTTTGAGCAGTACTTC.

This clonotype has more than one count but fewer than ten. The chain uses TRBV10-3 and TRBJ2-2; no clear D gene. Trimming took 8 bases from V and 0 from J, leaving 10 bases between them. The CDR3 loop spans 14 amino acids. Germline V gene sequence: CDR1 ENHRY, CDR2 SYGVKD. CDR3 amino acids: CAISGYANTGELFF. The CDR3 DNA is TGTGCCATCTCGGGCTACGCGAACACCGGGGAGCTGTTTTTT.